A selection of T cell receptor beta chains follows, all from one sample in a study of T cell responses to AZD1222 COVID-19 vaccine. The data were produced by immunoSEQ multiplex PCR, yet TCRdb's version contains in-frame clones alone and is incomplete. Of fewer than 85,000 clones in the sample, roughly 90% were seen once. This sample comprised peripheral blood, obtained on day 0 of AZD1222 vaccination. These TCRs come from an adult in good health. Each CDR3 is given with its conserved first and last residue.

>TRBJ1-2|TRBV3-1/TRBV3-2
CASSQGQLGYGYTF
>TRBJ2-7|TRBV6-6
CASSRGQGTYEQYF
>TRBJ1-5|TRBV27
CASSTDRLNQPQHF
>TRBJ2-2|TRBV5-1
CASRGVPGTNTGELFF
>TRBJ2-2|TRBV29-1
CSVEGSAGLAPNTGELFF
>TRBJ2-2|TRBV29-1
CSVHETDSYTGELFF
>TRBJ1-1|TRBV18
CASSPGQANTEAFF
>TRBJ2-7|TRBV3-1/TRBV3-2
CASSQGGTNTYEQYF
>TRBJ1-5|TRBV3-1/TRBV3-2
CASSQGGRLNQPQHF
>TRBJ2-1|TRBV4-1
CASSQDPRVVRRDNEQFF
>TRBJ1-2|TRBV5-6
CASSRDRTNYGYTF
>TRBJ1-1|TRBV5-6
CASSLRGNTEAFF
>TRBJ1-5|TRBV11-2
CASSLEGNPNQPQHF
>TRBJ2-5|TRBV5-8
CASSRGLAGVIETQYF
>TRBJ2-1|TRBV7-9
CASSLVGGVIPNEQFF
>TRBJ2-4|TRBV9
CASSPSSGGPNIQYF
>TRBJ1-2|TRBV28
CASSLIFPQDYGYTF
>TRBJ1-5|TRBV27
CASSLSQGLGNQPQHF
>TRBJ2-1|TRBV14
CASSQEVGTSSTNEQFF
>TRBJ2-3|TRBV24-1
CATADPVDTQYF
>TRBJ2-5|TRBV9
CASSVEGGFKTQYF
>TRBJ2-1|TRBV19
CASSEQEHEQFF
>TRBJ2-3|TRBV7-3
CASSSGLAGSTDTQYF
>TRBJ1-2|TRBV10-1
CASSESGGGQGPRGYTF
>TRBJ2-3|TRBV5-4
CASSWTSGRDTQYF
>TRBJ1-2|TRBV3-1/TRBV3-2
CASSQGTVNYGYTF
>TRBJ1-1|TRBV7-9
CASSLMNTEAFF
>TRBJ2-2|TRBV11-2
CASSPQGAAGELFF
>TRBJ1-5|TRBV12-5
CASGLVHLGTGILPQHF
>TRBJ1-4|TRBV1
CTSSCHRGQGEKLFF
>TRBJ1-1|TRBV2
CASSNRAFTEAFF
>TRBJ1-3|TRBV6-5
CASSPQGARGNTIYF
>TRBJ2-1|TRBV29-1
CSVEWGLAGSFNEQFF
>TRBJ2-7|TRBV27
CASSLSSYEQYF
>TRBJ1-1|TRBV18
CASSPGQGAQGEAFF